The 21 T cell receptor beta chains below come from one sample, sequenced in a study of T cell responses to AZD1222 COVID-19 vaccine. The data were produced by immunoSEQ multiplex PCR, yet TCRdb's version contains in-frame clones alone and is incomplete. The sample yields tens of thousands of clones, approximately 84% seen once. This sample comprised peripheral blood, obtained on day 0 of AZD1222 vaccination. The receptor source for this set is an adult in good health.

The chain combines TRBV18 with TRBJ2-1; 9 positions agree with TRBD1. J lost 7 bases, V lost 2 bases, and 6 bases had no gene match. This CDR3 spans 15 amino acids. Germline V gene sequence: CDR1 KGHSH, CDR2 LQKENI. Here the CDR3 reads CASSPVRQGGNEQFF. The CDR3 DNA sequence: TGTGCCAGCTCACCAGTAAGACAGGGGGGGAATGAGCAGTTCTTC.

This chain links TRBV2 with TRBJ1-3; D remains unclear. The CDR3 extends over 14 amino acids. V shed 2 bases and J shed 2 bases, with 7 bases lying between them. The V gene's germline CDR1 is SNHLY and CDR2 FYNNEI. CDR3: CASSEIRAGNTIYF. The CDR3 bases are TGTGCCAGCAGTGAAATTAGGGCTGGAAACACCATATATTTT.

The rearrangement joins TRBV4-1 to TRBJ2-3; TRBD2 aligns across 8 bases. This CDR3 region has 15 residues. From germline, CDR1 is MGHRA and CDR2 YSYEKL. With V trimmed by 3 bases and J by 4 bases, 6 bases remained unmatched. The CDR3 protein is CASSQKAGVADTQYF. The CDR3 DNA sequence: TGCGCCAGCAGCCAGAAAGCGGGAGTGGCAGATACGCAGTATTTT.

The V gene is TRBV7-2, the J gene TRBJ2-3; TRBD2 matches at 8 bases. CDR1 SGHTA and CDR2 FQGNSA come from the germline V gene. This CDR3 region has 13 residues. The V gene end was trimmed by 5 bases and the J gene end by 4 bases; junction bases not matched to a gene: 2. The CDR3 sequence is CASSELAADTQYF. The CDR3 bases are TGTGCCAGCAGCGAACTAGCGGCAGATACGCAGTATTTT.

V and J are TRBV7-8 and TRBJ2-7, with 12 bases fitting TRBD2. This CDR3 contains 16 residues. CDR1 is SGHVS and CDR2 is FQNEAQ in the germline V gene. The V and J ends lost 0 bases and 2 bases, in that order; junction bases with no gene match: 2. CDR3 sequence: CASSLATSGGAYEQYF. The DNA of the CDR3 is TGTGCCAGCAGCTTAGCGACTAGCGGGGGAGCCTACGAGCAGTACTTC.

This chain joins TRBV25-1 and TRBJ2-2, with no clear D. V was trimmed by 7 bases and J by 4 bases, leaving 10 bases between them. The CDR3 runs to 13 residues. Looked up from germline, CDR1 is MGHDK and CDR2 is SYGVNS. The CDR3 DNA is TGTGCCAGCACTTCAAGTTTCACCGGGGAGCTGTTTTTT. Translation gives CASTSSFTGELFF.

This chain connects TRBV3-1 (or the pseudogene TRBV3-2) to TRBJ1-3; the D gene is possibly TRBD1 (5 bases). Germline V lookup: CDR1 LGHDT, CDR2 YNNKEL (reference sequence). This CDR3 has 16 amino acids. Trimming removed 1 base from V and 7 bases from J, with 17 bases in between. In DNA form, the CDR3 reads TGTGCCAGCAGCCAAGTTTGGGGCCTCAGGCCCAACACCATATATTTT. It codes for CASSQVWGLRPNTIYF.

The chain recombines TRBV18 with TRBJ2-2, with D perhaps TRBD1 or TRBD2 (5 bases each). Per the germline V gene, CDR1 is KGHSH and CDR2 is LQKENI. The CDR3 runs 17 residues. V was trimmed by 3 bases and J by 0 bases, leaving 14 bases between them. The CDR3 loop is CASSPGTQGTNTGELFF. The CDR3 region has the DNA TGTGCCAGCTCACCGGGGACCCAGGGAACGAACACCGGGGAGCTGTTTTTT.

V usage is TRBV7-9 and J usage is TRBJ2-1; maybe TRBD2 (6 bases). The germline CDR1 and CDR2 sequences are SEHNR and FQNEAQ (reference sequence). This CDR3 spans 16 amino acids. The V gene lost 0 bases and the J gene lost 4 bases, with 13 bases spanning the gap. For the CDR3, the DNA is TGTGCCAGCAGCTTAGCGCTGGAGGGGAGTTACAATGAGCAGTTCTTC. Its translation is CASSLALEGSYNEQFF.

The chain recombines TRBV5-4 with TRBJ1-1; 7 nucleotides match TRBD1. The CDR3 covers 14 residues. Germline CDR1 SGHNT, CDR2 YYREEE (reference sequence). V was clipped by 2 bases and J by 5 bases; unmatched bases: 6. Here the CDR3 DNA reads TGTGCCAGCAGCTTTCAGGGGGTTGGTACTGAAGCTTTCTTT. It yields the protein CASSFQGVGTEAFF. Full variable domain (missing parts from reference TRBV5-4 and TRBJ1-1): ETGVTQSPTHLIKTRGQQVTLRCSSQSGHNTVSWYQQALGQGPQFIFQYYREEENGRGNFPPRFSGLQFPNYSSELNVNALELDDSALYLCASSFQGVGTEAFFGQGTRLTVV.

This chain links TRBV5-1 with TRBJ2-1; the D is unclear. This CDR3 spans 14 amino acids. Germline loops: CDR1 SGHRS, CDR2 YFSETQ. Trimming cost V 3 bases and J 6 bases, with 13 bases left between them. The DNA for the CDR3 is TGCGCCAGCAGCTCGTTCATATCCGGCAATGAGCAGTTCTTC. Residues: CASSSFISGNEQFF.

CDR3 sequence reads: CASSLTGTAWEQYF. DNA of the CDR3: TGTGCCAGCAGCCTGACCGGGACAGCATGGGAGCAGTACTTC. The V and J genes are TRBV7-8 and TRBJ2-7, with 7 bases aligning to TRBD1. The CDR3 is made up of 14 amino acids. Trimming took 5 bases from V and 7 from J; bases not matched to a gene: 11. From germline, CDR1 is SGHVS and CDR2 FQNEAQ.

This clone was seen only once. The genes are TRBV14 and TRBJ2-1, with D perhaps given as TRBD1 or TRBD2 (5 bases each). The CDR3 consists of 17 residues. The germline CDR1 and CDR2 sequences are SGHDN and FVKESK. Trimming stripped 1 base from V and 0 bases from J, with 13 bases between. The CDR3 nucleotides are TGTGCCAGCAGCCAAGCTCACGGGGCGGGCTCCTACAATGAGCAGTTCTTC. Translating it yields CASSQAHGAGSYNEQFF.

The chain is built from TRBV30 and TRBJ2-5, with unresolved D. V lost 8 bases and J lost 5, with 12 bases in between. Germline values: CDR1 GTSNPN, CDR2 SVGIG (reference sequence). The CDR3 extends over 11 amino acids. The DNA of the CDR3 is TGTGCCCGCCACTACCGGGAGACCCAGTACTTC. Translation: CARHYRETQYF.

The CDR3: CASSQSRGNGNQPQHF. The DNA for the CDR3 is TGCGCCAGCAGTCAATCGCGAGGGAATGGCAATCAGCCCCAGCATTTT. The V and J genes are TRBV23-1 and TRBJ1-5; D is undetermined. TRBV23-1 is an ORF, with its function uncertain. The CDR3 totals 16 residues. V lost 0 bases and J 2 bases, leaving 11 bases between the germline ends.

This rearrangement joins TRBV19 to TRBJ2-5; the D gene is possibly TRBD2 (6 bases). The CDR3 runs 14 residues. V lost 2 bases to trimming and J lost 0 bases, with 7 bases between them. The germline V gene has CDR1 LNHDA and CDR2 SQIVND (reference sequence). This CDR3 reads CASSIREYQETQYF. In DNA, the CDR3 is TGTGCCAGTAGTATACGGGAGTACCAAGAGACCCAGTACTTC. The full variable domain, in which reference TRBV19 and TRBJ2-5 provide the parts outside the CDR3, is DGGITQSPKYLFRKEGQNVTLSCEQNLNHDAMYWYRQDPGQGLRLIYYSQIVNDFQKGDIAEGYSVSREKKESFPLTVTSAQKNPTAFYLCASSIREYQETQYFGPGTRLLVL.

This clone was seen only a few times. The genes are TRBV7-2 and TRBJ1-1; 7 bases fit TRBD1. Trimming cost V 4 bases and J 3 bases; bases outside gene matches: 8. Germline lookup yields CDR1 SGHTA and CDR2 FQGNSA. This CDR3 is 15 amino acids long. The CDR3 region is CASSSSGGVYTEAFF. In DNA form, the CDR3 reads TGTGCCAGCAGCTCCTCAGGGGGTGTGTACACTGAAGCTTTCTTT.

V gene TRBV28 combines with J gene TRBJ1-4; D is uncertain. This CDR3 is built from 13 residues. V gave up 7 bases and J gave up 1 base, with 7 bases separating them. Germline assignment: CDR1 MDHEN and CDR2 SYDVKM. The CDR3 reads CASISGTNEKLFF. DNA of the CDR3: TGTGCCAGCATCAGTGGAACTAATGAAAAACTGTTTTTT.

The chain uses TRBV7-9 and TRBJ2-3, with 14 nucleotides matching TRBD2. CDR1 SEHNR and CDR2 FQNEAQ come from the germline V gene (reference sequence). This CDR3 has 19 residues. The V segment lost 1 base and the J segment 7 bases; nucleotides outside the gene matches: 13. The CDR3: CASSLVGRPGLAGENTQYF. In DNA form, the CDR3 reads TGTGCCAGCAGCTTAGTCGGGCGGCCGGGACTAGCGGGAGAAAATACGCAGTATTTT.

The chain joins TRBV5-5 to TRBJ1-2; D gene ambiguous. CDR3 length: 12 amino acids. CDR1 and CDR2 (germline): SGHKS, YYEKEE (reference sequence). The germline V and J ends were trimmed by 4 bases and 1 base, with 5 bases remaining between them. CDR3 sequence: CASSLNNYGYTF. In DNA, the CDR3 is TGTGCCAGCAGCCTCAATAACTATGGCTACACCTTC.

This clone was seen a handful of times. The rearrangement joins TRBV28 to TRBJ2-7; 9 bases line up with TRBD1. With V trimmed by 5 bases and J by 2 bases, 13 bases remained unmatched. The CDR3 spans 17 residues. The V gene's germline CDR1 is MDHEN and CDR2 SYDVKM. The CDR3 reads CASSESTGTGTPYEQYF. The CDR3 DNA follows: TGTGCCAGCAGTGAGTCTACTGGGACAGGGACTCCCTACGAGCAGTACTTC.